These 21 T cell receptor beta chains came from one sample sequenced in a study of blood T cells in healthy people across ages. With a J-beta primer mix and a sample-barcoded 5' primer, a second PCR ran 7 to 11 cycles. TCRdb itself ran the 5' RACE reads through MiXCR, one entry per CDR3 protein. The sample holds 750,000 or so distinct CDR3 sequences, 20% to 25% seen once. This sample was also put to use in a study of T cells of mothers and their children.

Sample: blood. The receptors derive from a boy aged 5-17 years in good health.

The chain uses TRBV24-1 and TRBJ1-3; unclear D gene. CDR3 size: 13 residues. Trimming took off 4 bases at V and 8 bases at J, with 11 bases between the two ends. CDR1 KGHDR and CDR2 SFDVKD come from the germline V gene. CDR3 in amino acids: CATSESDGDTIYF. As DNA, the CDR3 is TGTGCCACCAGTGAATCAGACGGCGACACCATATATTTT.

The V gene is TRBV10-3, the J gene TRBJ1-4; D is unresolved. V lost 2 bases, J lost 0 bases, and 4 bases lay in between. CDR1 is ENHRY, CDR2 SYGVKD, per germline. The CDR3 sequence is 14 residues long. CDR3 bases: TGTGCCATCAGTGAGCGAGCAACTAATGAAAAACTGTTTTTT. It codes for CAISERATNEKLFF.

This clonotype was seen a few times. The chain links TRBV11-2 to TRBJ1-3, with D hard to call. CDR3 size: 13 residues. The V gene lost 5 bases and the J gene lost 3 bases, with 8 bases spanning the gap. Germline assignment: CDR1 SGHAT and CDR2 FQNNGV. CDR3 amino acids: CASSSTRGNTIYF. The CDR3 DNA sequence: TGTGCCAGCAGCAGTACGCGTGGAAACACCATATATTTT.

V is TRBV27 and J is TRBJ1-2; D is uncertain. Germline V gene lookup returns CDR1 MNHEY and CDR2 SMNVEV (reference sequence). This CDR3 is built from 14 residues. V was shortened by 4 bases and J by 4 bases, with 13 bases between the two germline ends. CDR3 amino acids: CASSSAVLGYGYTF. In DNA, the CDR3 is TGTGCCAGCAGTTCAGCGGTCCTGGGCTATGGCTACACCTTC.

This chain connects TRBV15 to TRBJ2-7, with a tentative D call TRBD1 (5 bases). Trimming stripped 4 bases from V and 5 bases from J, with 18 bases between. The CDR3 has 15 amino acids. Germline loops: CDR1 LNHNV, CDR2 YYDKDF (reference sequence). CDR3 DNA: TGTGCCACCAGCATCGGGCCAGGGCCTCTCCACGAGCAGTACTTC. As protein: CATSIGPGPLHEQYF. Looking up the rest from reference TRBV15 and TRBJ2-7 gives the full variable domain: DAMVIQNPRYQVTQFGKPVTLSCSQTLNHNVMYWYQQKSSQAPKLLFHYYDKDFNNEADTPDNFQSRRPNTSFCFLDIRSPGLGDTAMYLCATSIGPGPLHEQYFGPGTRLTVT.

This clonotype came up a few times. The chain recombines TRBV3-1 with TRBJ2-5; 10 bases map to TRBD2. Gene TRBJ2-1 matches the end of the DNA better, so the J call may be wrong. CDR3 length equals 16 residues. Germline V gene sequence: CDR1 LGHDT, CDR2 YNNKEL (reference sequence). CDR3 amino acids: CASSQEELAGTNEQFF. CDR3 DNA: TGTGCCAGCAGCCAAGAGGAACTAGCGGGGACTAATGAGCAGTTCTTC.

The V call is TRBV5-6, the J call TRBJ2-7, with D perhaps assigned TRBD1 or TRBD2 (5 bases each). The CDR3 has 15 amino acids. V lost 4 bases and J lost 0, with 14 bases in between. Germline CDR1 and CDR2: SGHDT and YYEEEE. The CDR3: CASSPGPSSSYEQYF. The CDR3 DNA reads TGTGCCAGCAGCCCGGGACCATCAAGCTCCTACGAGCAGTACTTC.

This clonotype was counted between two and nine times. The rearrangement uses TRBV3-1 and TRBJ2-7; tentatively, D is TRBD2 (6 bases). Germline CDR1 is LGHDT and CDR2 is YNNKEL (reference sequence). With 2 bases removed from V and 6 bases from J, the gap between germline ends came to 17 bases. The CDR3 is made up of 15 amino acids. For the CDR3, the DNA is TGTGCCAGCAGCCAAATTCGGCCCCCGGAGGGCGAGCAGTACTTC. It is translated as CASSQIRPPEGEQYF.

This clonotype was seen only a few times. The V and J genes are TRBV6-5 and TRBJ2-1; D gene unclear. V lost 0 bases to trimming and J lost 2 bases, with 8 bases between them. This CDR3 comprises 15 residues. Germline CDR1 and CDR2: MNHEY and SVGAGI. CDR3 sequence: CASSYSRSPYNEQFF. CDR3 nucleotide sequence: TGTGCCAGCAGTTACTCGAGGAGCCCCTACAATGAGCAGTTCTTC.

The table lists this clonotype with a few counts. The V gene is TRBV2, the J gene TRBJ2-1, with 11 bases aligning to TRBD2. V was pared by 8 bases and J by 4 bases, with 7 bases of the junction left unmatched. The CDR3 spans 15 residues. CDR1 is SNHLY and CDR2 is FYNNEI in the germline V gene. CDR3 protein: CASAGTSGTYNEQFF. The CDR3 nucleotides are TGTGCCAGCGCCGGGACTAGCGGTACTTACAATGAGCAGTTCTTC. The full variable domain, its missing parts supplied by reference TRBV2 and TRBJ2-1, is EPEVTQTPSHQVTQMGQEVILRCVPISNHLYFYWYRQILGQKVEFLVSFYNNEISEKSEIFDDQFSVERPDGSNFTLKIRSTKLEDSAMYFCASAGTSGTYNEQFFGPGTRLTVL.

CDR3 region: CSVWSSGANVLTF. The CDR3 coding sequence is TGCAGCGTTTGGTCCTCTGGGGCCAACGTCCTGACTTTC. The chain has TRBV29-1 and TRBJ2-6; D is unresolved. Germline lookup yields CDR1 SQVTM and CDR2 ANQGSEA. The CDR3 totals 13 residues. Trimming shortened V by 5 bases and J by 0 bases, and 5 bases separated the two germline ends.

The chain carries TRBV12-3 or TRBV12-4 and TRBJ2-1; D ambiguous. Matching the DNA end better, TRBJ2-7 makes the J call doubtful. CDR3 size: 13 residues. CDR3 in DNA: TGTGCCAGCAGTTTGTACATGAGCTACGAGCAGTACTTC. Translating it yields CASSLYMSYEQYF.

This clonotype appeared a few times. This chain uses TRBV20-1 with TRBJ2-3, with 7 bases that match TRBD2. With 6 bases clipped from V and 3 bases from J, the junction kept 6 bases outside the gene matches. The V gene's germline CDR1 is DFQATT and CDR2 SNEGSKA (reference sequence). CDR3 size: 13 residues. CDR3 in amino acids: CSAHPRETDTQYF. CDR3 in DNA: TGCAGTGCACATCCGCGGGAGACAGATACGCAGTATTTT.

This clonotype was counted many times. The genes are TRBV5-5 and TRBJ1-2; 8 bases map to TRBD1. The V and J ends lost 4 bases and 5 bases, in that order; junction bases with no gene match: 4. The CDR3 contains 13 residues. Germline CDR1 SGHKS, CDR2 YYEKEE (reference sequence). The CDR3 is CASSQGQGYGYTF. The DNA for the CDR3 is TGTGCCAGCAGCCAAGGACAGGGTTATGGCTACACCTTC.

The CDR3 sequence: CASSSGVPNYGYTF. DNA for the CDR3: TGTGCCAGCAGTTCAGGGGTACCTAACTATGGCTACACCTTC. V is TRBV6-2 or TRBV6-3 and J is TRBJ1-2; weak D call: TRBD1 (6 bases). V was shortened by 4 bases and J by 0 bases, with 9 bases between the two germline ends. Per germline, CDR1 MNHEY and CDR2 SVGEGT. This CDR3 region has 14 residues.

V and J are TRBV2 and TRBJ1-4, with a tentative D call TRBD1 (5 bases). Germline V gene data show CDR1 as SNHLY and CDR2 as FYNNEI. The CDR3 runs 15 residues. The V end lost 5 bases, the J end lost 7 bases, and 17 bases lay between the germline ends. This CDR3 is CASSIGQGRGEKLFF. The DNA of the CDR3 is TGTGCCAGCAGTATTGGCCAGGGACGAGGTGAAAAACTGTTTTTT.

This chain connects TRBV5-1 to TRBJ1-1; the D gene is possibly TRBD1 (6 bases). CDR3 size: 16 residues. Trimming pared 3 bases from V and 1 base from J, leaving 16 bases between. CDR1 SGHRS and CDR2 YFSETQ come from the germline V gene. The CDR3 DNA is TGCGCCAGCAGCTCCATTTCCCGGACAGAGAACACTGAAGCTTTCTTT. This translates into CASSSISRTENTEAFF.

This clonotype turned up a few times. The CDR3 here is CASSLEGTGDSYEQYF. DNA for the CDR3: TGCGCCAGCAGCTTGGAGGGGACAGGGGATTCCTACGAGCAGTACTTC. The chain combines TRBV5-1 with TRBJ2-7; 10 nucleotides line up with TRBD1. The germline V gene encodes CDR1 SGHRS and CDR2 YFSETQ. The CDR3 has 16 amino acids. The junction had 4 bases not matched to a gene; V was cut back by 0 bases and J by 1 base.

This clonotype was counted only a few times. This rearrangement joins TRBV20-1 to TRBJ1-3; D gene uncertain. Per germline, CDR1 DFQATT and CDR2 SNEGSKA (reference sequence). The CDR3 has 12 residues. V lost 3 bases to trimming and J lost 0 bases, with 3 bases between them. CDR3 nucleotides: TGCAGTGCTAGGTTCTCTGGAAACACCATATATTTT. This sequence encodes CSARFSGNTIYF.

Only a few counts were recorded for this clonotype. The chain recombines TRBV7-2 with TRBJ2-5; TRBD2 is a possible D gene (6 bases). The closer fit of TRBJ2-7 to the DNA end suggests the J call may be wrong. CDR1 and CDR2 (germline): SGHTA, FQGNSA. The CDR3 runs to 16 residues. The CDR3 loop is CASSLVGGAHSYEQYF. The CDR3 coding sequence is TGTGCCAGCAGCTTAGTTGGCGGGGCGCACTCCTACGAGCAGTACTTC.

The gene calls are TRBV7-2 and TRBJ1-3; maybe TRBD1 (5 bases). CDR1 SGHTA and CDR2 FQGNSA come from the germline V gene. This CDR3 has 12 amino acids. V was clipped by 8 bases and J by 7 bases, with 12 bases between them. DNA for the CDR3: TGTGCCAGCGGATCCGGGGGGAACACCATATATTTT. Protein: CASGSGGNTIYF. Drawing the rest from reference TRBV7-2 and TRBJ1-3, the complete variable domain is GAGVSQSPSNKVTEKGKDVELRCDPISGHTALYWYRQSLGQGLEFLIYFQGNSAPDKSGLPSDRFSAERTGGSVSTLTIQRTQQEDSAVYLCASGSGGNTIYFGEGSWLTVV.